The 8 T cell receptor beta chains in this list originate from one sample, sequenced in a study of neoadjuvant nivolumab and ipilimumab in lung cancer. The method was immunoSEQ multiplex PCR; TCRdb's version includes in-frame clones alone and lacks a portion of them. The data show some 5,300 clones, 91% seen once. Sequencing was performed on blood, taken after neoadjuvant nivolumab, alone or with ipilimumab, at or shortly before surgery. Receptors originate from an adult with non-small cell lung cancer. Some clones in this sample may be carry-over from other donors' samples.

The chain couples TRBV18 to TRBJ2-3, with 7 nucleotides matching TRBD2. Germline CDR1 KGHSH, CDR2 LQKENI. The CDR3 loop spans 15 amino acids. V shed 2 bases and J 4 bases; nucleotides not matched to a gene: 6. The CDR3 spells CASSPGGSRADTQYF. In DNA, the CDR3 is TGTGCCAGCTCACCAGGCGGGAGTAGGGCAGATACGCAGTATTTT.

J is TRBJ2-5 and V is TRBV7-2, with D perhaps matching TRBD2 (7 bases). Trimming took off 1 base at V and 5 bases at J, with 11 bases between the two ends. Germline lookup yields CDR1 SGHTA and CDR2 FQGNSA. The CDR3 consists of 14 residues. The CDR3 bases are TGTGCCAGCAGCTTAGGCAGGGGAGGGGAGACCCAGTACTTC. Translating it yields CASSLGRGGETQYF. Drawing the rest from reference TRBV7-2 and TRBJ2-5, the complete variable domain is GAGVSQSPSNKVTEKGKDVELRCDPISGHTALYWYRQSLGQGLEFLIYFQGNSAPDKSGLPSDRFSAERTGGSVSTLTIQRTQQEDSAVYLCASSLGRGGETQYFGPGTRLLVL.

J is TRBJ2-7 and V is TRBV21-1; the D segment call TRBD2 is taken from the table without a DNA check. TRBV21-1 is classified as a pseudogene. The CDR3 covers 13 residues. For the CDR3, the DNA is TGTGCCAGCAGCGAGGAGCGGGAGTTCGAGCAGTACTTC. Its translation: CASSEEREFEQYF.

V gene TRBV6-6 combines with J gene TRBJ2-1; 14 nucleotides line up with TRBD2. Germline CDR1 MNHNY, CDR2 SVGAGI (reference sequence). The ends lost 5 bases at V and 6 bases at J; junction bases unmatched: 3. This CDR3 contains 15 residues. The CDR3 coding sequence is TGTGCCAGCAGTCGACTAGCGGGAGGGGGCAATGAGCAGTTCTTC. It yields the protein CASSRLAGGGNEQFF.

CDR3 loop: CASSFTGVRNEQFF. The CDR3 DNA is TGTGCCAGCAGCTTTACGGGAGTGCGCAATGAGCAGTTCTTC. The chain employs TRBV7-9 and TRBJ2-1, with D possibly being TRBD2 (6 bases). Germline CDR1 and CDR2: SEHNR and FQNEAQ (reference sequence). V lost 3 bases and J 6 bases, leaving 12 bases between the germline ends. The CDR3 runs to 14 residues.

The chain links TRBV7-9 to TRBJ1-3; D gene unclear. The germline V and J ends were trimmed by 0 bases and 0 bases, with 3 bases remaining between them. The CDR3 consists of 14 residues. Germline V gene data show CDR1 as SEHNR and CDR2 as FQNEAQ (reference sequence). CDR3 in DNA: TGTGCCAGCAGCTTAGCAGTCTCTGGAAACACCATATATTTT. Translation gives CASSLAVSGNTIYF.

This chain connects TRBV11-3 to TRBJ2-7, with 12 bases aligning to TRBD2. The germline gives CDR1 SGHNT, CDR2 YENEEA. The CDR3 is 14 residues long. The ends lost 4 bases at V and 5 bases at J; junction bases unmatched: 3. The CDR3 DNA reads TGTGCCAGCAGCTCTAGCGGGAGGGCCGACGAGCAGTACTTC. Amino acids: CASSSSGRADEQYF.

The chain joins TRBV5-1 to TRBJ2-2; TRBD2 matches at 13 bases. The J segment lost 7 bases and the V segment lost 4 bases, leaving 7 bases of the junction unmatched. Looked up from germline, CDR1 is SGHRS and CDR2 is YFSETQ. The CDR3 totals 16 residues. The CDR3, as DNA: TGCGCCAGCAGCGAAGGACTAGCGGGAGAAAACGGGGAGCTGTTTTTT. This sequence encodes CASSEGLAGENGELFF.